This T cell receptor (beta chain) came from a study of siplizumab effects on memory and regulatory T cells. TCRdb's copy holds only in-frame clones and misses some; the assay was immunoSEQ multiplex PCR. Seen here are some 100,000 clones, roughly 94% observed once, and the top ten hold more than 0.65%. Between the trimmed V and J ends, which lost 6 bases and 0 bases, there was a span of 9 bases. This CDR3 comprises 14 residues. Per the germline V gene, CDR1 is SNHLY and CDR2 is FYNNEI. Findings of the study overall: No assignable naive or memory phenotype existed for roughly 80-97% of proliferating CD4+ or CD8+ clones.

Notes on this clone: Its antigen is undetermined.

The TCR sequence derives from a human donor in good health. Sequenced input: Tregs sorted from blood. This chain joins TRBV2 and TRBJ2-4; a possible D gene is TRBD2 (5 bases). CDR3 region: CASRGSIAKNIQYF. In DNA, the CDR3 is TGTGCCAGCAGAGGGAGCATAGCCAAAAACATTCAGTACTTC. Complete variable domain (other parts from reference TRBV2 and TRBJ2-4): EPEVTQTPSHQVTQMGQEVILRCVPISNHLYFYWYRQILGQKVEFLVSFYNNEISEKSEIFDDQFSVERPDGSNFTLKIRSTKLEDSAMYFCASRGSIAKNIQYFGAGTRLSVL.